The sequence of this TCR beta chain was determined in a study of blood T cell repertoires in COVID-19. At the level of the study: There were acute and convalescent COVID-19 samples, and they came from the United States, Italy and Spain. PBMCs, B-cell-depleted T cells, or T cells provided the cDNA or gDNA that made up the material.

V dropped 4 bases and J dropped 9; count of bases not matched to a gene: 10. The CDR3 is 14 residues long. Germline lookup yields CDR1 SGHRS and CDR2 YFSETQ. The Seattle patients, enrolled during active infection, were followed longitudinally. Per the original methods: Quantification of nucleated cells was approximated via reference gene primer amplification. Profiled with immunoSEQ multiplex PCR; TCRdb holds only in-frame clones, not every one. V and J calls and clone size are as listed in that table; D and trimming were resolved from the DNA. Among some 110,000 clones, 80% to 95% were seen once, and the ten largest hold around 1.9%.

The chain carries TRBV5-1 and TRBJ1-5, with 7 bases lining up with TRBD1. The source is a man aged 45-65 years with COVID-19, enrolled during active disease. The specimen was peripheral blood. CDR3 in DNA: TGCGCCAGCAGCGAGGGACAGCAAAGGGGGCCCCAGCATTTT. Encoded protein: CASSEGQQRGPQHF.